This T cell receptor (beta chain) was found in a study of blood T cell repertoires in COVID-19. The overall study: The samples span acute and convalescent COVID-19 from the United States, Italy and Spain. Sources were T cells, B-cell-depleted T cells, or PBMCs; the material itself was cDNA or gDNA.

In the original analysis: Amplification from reference gene primers served as the basis for estimated nucleated cell counts. Assay used: immunoSEQ multiplex PCR; TCRdb lists only in-frame clones, some missing. The V and J calls and clone size are taken from that table; D and trimming were inferred from the DNA. The top ten clones hold over 1% of a sample with about 300,000 clones, roughly 86% of them seen once. There are 15 residues in the CDR3. Trimming cost V 7 bases and J 3 bases; bases outside gene matches: 9. CDR1 and CDR2 from the germline V gene are SNHLY and FYNNEI. The material sequenced was peripheral blood. The receptor was derived from a man aged 70 or older with acute or convalescent COVID-19. The chain is built from TRBV2 and TRBJ1-5; 7 bases are shared with TRBD1. The chain's CDR3 is CASTFSGGNNQPQHF. The DNA of the CDR3 is TGTGCCAGCACTTTCTCAGGGGGGAACAATCAGCCCCAGCATTTT.